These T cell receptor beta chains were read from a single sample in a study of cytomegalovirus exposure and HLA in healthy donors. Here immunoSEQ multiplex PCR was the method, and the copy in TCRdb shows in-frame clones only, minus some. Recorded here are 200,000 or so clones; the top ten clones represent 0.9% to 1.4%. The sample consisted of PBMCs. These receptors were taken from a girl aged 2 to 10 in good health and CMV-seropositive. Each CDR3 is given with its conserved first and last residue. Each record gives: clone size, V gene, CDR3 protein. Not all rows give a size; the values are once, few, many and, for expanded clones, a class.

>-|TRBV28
CASRLLSQPQHF
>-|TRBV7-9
CASSSLVNTEAFF
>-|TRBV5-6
CASSLGQGIPFSYNEQFF
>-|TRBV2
CASSSGTGTYEQYF
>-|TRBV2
CASSDYSGGAVSYGYTF
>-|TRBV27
CASSPDAVISYEQYF
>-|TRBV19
CASSPARGHQPQHF
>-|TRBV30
CAWSVGARILKETQYF
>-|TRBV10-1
CASSDRSRDTDTQYF
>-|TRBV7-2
CASRAPGKKGAFF
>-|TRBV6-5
CASRRDFQETQYF
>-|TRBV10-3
CAISGDGGGKNIQYF
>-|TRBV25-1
CASSPLGGREDYGYTF
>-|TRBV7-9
CASRSFRGTDTQYF
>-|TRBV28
CASSPYPGVAWQPQHF
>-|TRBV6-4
CASSVGFGDTQYF
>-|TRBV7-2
CASSLTPGLTSGNTIYF
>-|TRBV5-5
CASSLELGYTF
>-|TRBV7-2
CASSLGQSSYEQYF
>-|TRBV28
CASSDPGGLYEQYF
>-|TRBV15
CATSRYRASLNNEQFF
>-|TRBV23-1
CASSQAEQFF
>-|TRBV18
CASSRPDREAFF
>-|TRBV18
CASSPMFLQGAYQPQHF
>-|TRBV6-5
CASSSPTSGLPNEQFF
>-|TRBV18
CASSRSVVAESWDTQYF
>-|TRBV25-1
CASSEPGLAGGHEQFF
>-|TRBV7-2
CASSSVGGTGVEQHF
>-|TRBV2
CASRLAHTGELFF
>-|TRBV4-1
CASSQVGLVTYNEQFF
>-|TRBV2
CASRLIPGQATKFSTDTQYF
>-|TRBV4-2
CASSQTAGGNTEAFF
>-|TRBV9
CASSERGGVGYGYTF
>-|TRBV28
CASSSSLRGNRPQHF
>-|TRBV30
CAWSVARGWTDTQYF
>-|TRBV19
CASSIRGQDYGYTF
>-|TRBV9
CASSYLSGGNQPQHF
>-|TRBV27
CASSLSHSGANVLTF
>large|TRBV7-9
CASSSGTGIYNEQFF
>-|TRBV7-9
CASSPLRLAGDETQYF
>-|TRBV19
CASRRPGLAGGGDTDTQYF
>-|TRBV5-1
CASSQSSRPHPTYEQYF
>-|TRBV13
CASSLGQGSEKLFF